This TCR beta chain was recorded in a study of CD8 T cells in Susac syndrome. Germline V CDR1 and CDR2: SQVTM, ANQGSEA. With 1 base removed from V and 8 bases from J, the gap between germline ends came to 15 bases. The CDR3 extends over 14 amino acids. Reverse transcription of about 0.5 to 1 ug RNA was carried out with random hexamers. TCRdb re-called the immunoSEQ multiplex PCR reads through MiXCR, storing one row per CDR3 protein. The sample includes some 400,000 distinct CDR3 sequences, 85% to 90% of them seen just once. This clonotype was seen only once. The chain carries TRBV29-1 and TRBJ2-1, with D possibly matching TRBD2 (6 bases). Sequenced: CD8+ T cells from PBMCs. The TCR sequence derives from a human donor with multiple sclerosis. The CDR3 spells CSVEVAGLEYEQFF. The CDR3 DNA follows: TGCAGCGTTGAAGTTGCGGGACTTGAGTATGAGCAGTTCTTC.